Each of the 13 T cell receptor beta chains below was sequenced from the same sample in a study of PD-1 blockade in classical Hodgkin lymphoma (TCRdb year 2020). The library came from the immunoSEQ multiplex PCR assay. Entries here come from immuneACCESS through TCRdb and include only in-frame sequences with V and J called. Some clones fail to appear in such tables; in the studies checked, an unresolved V gene covers under half of the shortfall, and the cause of the remainder is unknown. A total of 25,000 to 35,000 clones appear in this sample, over 75% of them only once. Roughly 0.52% of the sample belongs to the ten largest clones. The sample's time point label, in plain terms: cycle 4 day 1 (C4D1), after more than five weeks of nivolumab. Relapse after autologous stem cell transplantation had occurred in all trial patients, and cohorts A, B and C were distinguished by prior brentuximab vedotin exposure. A Miltenyi CD4+ T cell isolation kit was used for magnetic negative selection to purify CD4+ T cells from thawed PBMCs.

The specimen comprised CD4+ T cells from blood, sampled before the fourth cycle of nivolumab. The receptors here all came from a human donor with classical Hodgkin lymphoma.

This clone was picked up one time. This chain uses TRBV6-1 with TRBJ2-3, with TRBD2 matching 10 bases. Looked up from germline, CDR1 is MNHNS and CDR2 is SASEGT. The CDR3 spans 14 residues. Losses at the gene ends were 7 bases for V and 4 bases for J; bases not matched to a gene: 5. The CDR3 sequence: CASIERGGSDTQYF. The CDR3 nucleotides read TGTGCCAGCATCGAGCGGGGGGGCTCAGATACGCAGTATTTT.

The J gene is TRBJ2-1, the V gene TRBV28; 7 bases are shared with TRBD1. V lost 1 base to trimming and J lost 8 bases; unmatched junction nucleotides: 5. The CDR3 runs 14 residues. Germline CDR1 MDHEN, CDR2 SYDVKM. The CDR3 DNA reads as TGTGCCAGCAGTTTATCAGGGGGTGGTGATGAGCAGTTCTTC. Residues: CASSLSGGGDEQFF.

The rearrangement joins TRBV4-2 to TRBJ1-3; 12 bases are a match to TRBD1. V lost 4 bases and J lost 8; bases outside the gene matches: 9. The CDR3 loop spans 16 amino acids. Germline V lookup: CDR1 LGHNA, CDR2 YNFKEQ. CDR3 sequence (DNA): TGTGCCAGCAGCCGACCCGGGACAGGGGGCCCTTACACCATATATTTT. This translates into CASSRPGTGGPYTIYF.

The chain combines TRBV6-5 with TRBJ1-5; D is uncertain. The CDR3 spans 15 residues. Germline V gene data show CDR1 as MNHEY and CDR2 as SVGAGI. Trimming took 6 bases from V and 5 from J, leaving 17 bases between them. This CDR3 reads CASSHRASRDQPQHF. The CDR3 DNA follows: TGTGCCAGCAGCCACCGGGCTTCCCGGGATCAGCCCCAGCATTTT.

This chain links TRBV18 with TRBJ2-2; no reliable D call. V was cut by 6 bases and J by 1 base, with 6 bases left in between. Germline V lookup: CDR1 KGHSH, CDR2 LQKENI. The CDR3 has 13 amino acids. The chain's CDR3 is CASSRRNTGELFF. The DNA for the CDR3 is TGTGCCAGCTCGAGGCGGAACACCGGGGAGCTGTTTTTT.

This chain joins TRBV7-9 and TRBJ2-3, with D perhaps matching TRBD2 (5 bases). The germline gives CDR1 SEHNR, CDR2 FQNEAQ (reference sequence). This CDR3 has 14 residues. The V end was cut by 8 bases, the J end by 1 base, with 13 bases between. The CDR3 nucleotides are TGTGCCAGCCACCCGGGGTACGGCACAGATACGCAGTATTTT. Residues: CASHPGYGTDTQYF.

This chain joins TRBV19 and TRBJ1-3; D unresolved. The CDR3 sequence is 15 residues long. Germline loops: CDR1 LNHDA, CDR2 SQIVND (reference sequence). Trimming left V 4 bases short and J 0 bases short, with 10 bases between. CDR3 nucleotide sequence: TGTGCCAGTAGTACGTTGGGCCTCTCTGGAAACACCATATATTTT. It is translated as CASSTLGLSGNTIYF.

The chain combines TRBV6-6 with TRBJ1-2, with D maybe TRBD1 (5 bases). The V gene lost 6 bases and the J gene lost 5 bases, with 16 bases spanning the gap. This CDR3 region has 14 residues. Germline V lookup: CDR1 MNHNY, CDR2 SVGAGI (reference sequence). The CDR3 protein is CASSQVGEWYGYTF. As DNA, the CDR3 is TGTGCCAGCAGCCAAGTAGGGGAATGGTATGGCTACACCTTC.

This rearrangement joins TRBV11-2 to TRBJ2-3; 10 bases align to TRBD2. V trimming: 5 bases; J trimming: 0 bases; junction bases outside the gene matches: 5. The CDR3 sequence is 16 residues long. Germline V gene sequence: CDR1 SGHAT, CDR2 FQNNGV. This CDR3 is CASSLSGGPSTDTQYF. The CDR3 nucleotides are TGTGCCAGCAGCCTTAGCGGGGGGCCGAGCACAGATACGCAGTATTTT.

This clone was recorded once. The V and J genes are TRBV6-6 and TRBJ1-3; 9 bases agree with TRBD1. V dropped 4 bases and J dropped 4; count of bases not matched to a gene: 8. The CDR3 loop spans 16 amino acids. Germline V gives CDR1 MNHNY, CDR2 SVGAGI (reference sequence). In nucleotides, the CDR3 is TGTGCCAGCAGTTCGCCCGGGACAGGGCAGGGAAACACCATATATTTT. Translation: CASSSPGTGQGNTIYF.

This chain connects TRBV6-6 to TRBJ2-5; perhaps D is TRBD1 or TRBD2 (5 bases each). V lost 6 bases, J lost 1 base, and 12 bases lay in between. The CDR3 spans 14 residues. Germline CDR1 MNHNY, CDR2 SVGAGI (reference sequence). CDR3 loop: CASRQPGPQETQYF. In DNA, the CDR3 is TGTGCCAGCAGACAACCGGGACCCCAAGAGACCCAGTACTTC.

The V gene is TRBV6-5, the J gene TRBJ1-4, with 8 bases that match TRBD1. With V trimmed by 2 bases and J by 3 bases, 2 bases remained unmatched. This CDR3 comprises 15 residues. Germline V gene data show CDR1 as MNHEY and CDR2 as SVGAGI. The CDR3 here is CASSYRTGSNEKLFF. In DNA form, the CDR3 reads TGTGCCAGCAGTTACCGGACAGGGTCTAATGAAAAACTGTTTTTT.

This chain connects TRBV6-4 to TRBJ1-2; D remains ambiguous. This CDR3 has 14 residues. Trimming stripped 2 bases from V and 2 bases from J, with 9 bases between. Germline CDR1 MRHNA, CDR2 SNTAGT. In DNA form, the CDR3 reads TGTGCCAGCAGTGACCCCGGACGGAACTATGGCTACACCTTC. Protein: CASSDPGRNYGYTF.